These 27 T cell receptor beta chains originate from one sample sequenced in a study of cytomegalovirus exposure and HLA in healthy donors. Vbeta (60) and Jbeta (13) primers were used in the PCR. Sequencing was performed with immunoSEQ multiplex PCR; in TCRdb, only in-frame clones are kept and a portion is missing. The sample records 85,000 to 100,000 clones, around four fifths being singletons. The source material was PBMCs. The receptors here all came from a woman aged 60-75 years in good health and CMV-seronegative.

The chain is built from TRBV19 and TRBJ1-5; 8 bases match TRBD1. Germline assignment: CDR1 LNHDA and CDR2 SQIVND (reference sequence). This CDR3 has 19 residues. With V trimmed by 0 bases and J by 6 bases, 16 bases remained unmatched. CDR3 residues: CASSIEWESTQGAIQPQHF. The CDR3 region has the DNA TGTGCCAGTAGTATAGAATGGGAATCAACGCAGGGGGCGATTCAGCCCCAGCATTTT.

V gene TRBV6-6 combines with J gene TRBJ2-5; TRBD2 might be the D (5 bases). CDR3 size: 15 residues. Germline assignment: CDR1 MNHNY and CDR2 SVGAGI (reference sequence). Trimming took 2 bases from V and 1 from J, leaving 11 bases between them. The CDR3, as DNA: TGTGCCAGCAGTTACGCTACTAGGGCCCAAGAGACCCAGTACTTC. This encodes CASSYATRAQETQYF.

There are a few counts of this clone. CDR3 protein: CASSPGGYGYTF. The CDR3 DNA sequence: TGTGCCAGCAGTCCAGGAGGCTATGGCTACACCTTC. The V and J genes are TRBV25-1 and TRBJ1-2; D remains unclear. The germline V and J ends were trimmed by 5 bases and 4 bases, with 8 bases remaining between them. The CDR3 extends over 12 amino acids. Germline V gives CDR1 MGHDK, CDR2 SYGVNS.

This clone was observed a handful of times. The chain links TRBV6-1 to TRBJ1-1, with D uncertain. Deletions cut 0 bases from V and 4 bases from J, with 9 bases between. Germline lookup yields CDR1 MNHNS and CDR2 SASEGT. This CDR3 has 14 amino acids. The CDR3 bases are TGTGCCAGCAGTGAAGCGCGTGGTGTCACTGAAGCTTTCTTT. Residues: CASSEARGVTEAFF.

V is TRBV18 and J is TRBJ2-6; D ambiguous. Germline V gives CDR1 KGHSH, CDR2 LQKENI. The CDR3 contains 16 residues. V lost 1 base to trimming and J lost 4 bases, with 11 bases between them. The CDR3 protein is CASSPRWQSGANVLTF. CDR3 bases: TGTGCCAGCTCACCACGGTGGCAGTCCGGGGCCAACGTCCTGACTTTC.

This rearrangement joins TRBV7-8 to TRBJ2-1; 8 bases match TRBD1. CDR1 SGHVS and CDR2 FQNEAQ come from the germline V gene. The length of the CDR3 is 15 residues. V shed 1 base and J 6 bases; nucleotides not matched to a gene: 5. CDR3 sequence: CASSLVQGAINEQFF. The CDR3 coding sequence is TGTGCCAGCAGCTTAGTCCAGGGGGCGATCAATGAGCAGTTCTTC.

This chain joins TRBV18 and TRBJ1-2, with TRBD1 identical over 10 bases. The germline CDR1 and CDR2 sequences are KGHSH and LQKENI. V shed 6 bases, J shed 0 bases, and the junction held 4 bases outside the gene matches. This CDR3 region has 15 residues. In DNA, the CDR3 is TGTGCCAGCTCTCCGGACAGGGGGGCTAACTATGGCTACACCTTC. This encodes CASSPDRGANYGYTF.

This clone was counted a few times. The chain uses TRBV28 and TRBJ2-7; D perhaps matches TRBD1 (5 bases). Trimming shortened V by 3 bases and J by 5 bases, and 11 bases separated the two germline ends. Germline V lookup: CDR1 MDHEN, CDR2 SYDVKM. CDR3 size: 13 residues. The CDR3 coding sequence is TGTGCCAGCAGTTTCCAGGACACAAACGAGCAGTACTTC. It specifies CASSFQDTNEQYF.

The chain carries TRBV7-8 and TRBJ2-7; 7 bases line up with TRBD1. The V gene end was trimmed by 5 bases and the J gene end by 6 bases; junction bases not matched to a gene: 10. Germline V lookup: CDR1 SGHVS, CDR2 FQNEAQ. The CDR3 spans 14 residues. The CDR3 DNA sequence: TGTGCCAGCAGCCATACCTCACAGGGGAGCGAGCAGTACTTC. Its protein is CASSHTSQGSEQYF.

This chain uses TRBV29-1 with TRBJ1-1, with a possible D match to TRBD1 (6 bases). Germline V gives CDR1 SQVTM, CDR2 ANQGSEA. Trimming pared 7 bases from V and 2 bases from J, leaving 11 bases between. The CDR3 extends over 12 amino acids. The CDR3 reads CSGRQANTEAFF. Here the CDR3 DNA reads TGCAGCGGTCGACAGGCTAACACTGAAGCTTTCTTT.

Only a few counts were recorded for this clone. The gene calls are TRBV6-5 and TRBJ2-3; D remains unclear. Germline V gene lookup returns CDR1 MNHEY and CDR2 SVGAGI. Trimming left V 7 bases short and J 4 bases short, with 6 bases between. CDR3 length: 11 residues. CDR3: CASTYADTQYF. CDR3 DNA: TGTGCCAGCACCTACGCAGATACGCAGTATTTT.

This clone was detected only once. As DNA, the CDR3 is TGCGCCAGCAGCTTCCATGAGACCCAGTACTTC. Translation gives CASSFHETQYF. This rearrangement joins TRBV5-1 to TRBJ2-5, with no clear D. The CDR3 consists of 11 residues. CDR1 SGHRS and CDR2 YFSETQ come from the germline V gene. The V gene lost 2 bases and the J gene lost 5 bases, with 4 bases spanning the gap.

The rearrangement joins TRBV20-1 to TRBJ1-2; no definite D call. Germline values: CDR1 DFQATT, CDR2 SNEGSKA (reference sequence). Trimming took off 1 base at V and 8 bases at J, with 5 bases between the two ends. CDR3 size: 10 residues. The CDR3 loop reads CSARGVGYTF. The CDR3 DNA sequence: TGCAGTGCTAGAGGAGTGGGCTACACCTTC.

The V and J genes are TRBV7-2 and TRBJ1-3; 8 bases are a match to TRBD1. The CDR3 consists of 15 residues. CDR1 and CDR2 (germline): SGHTA, FQGNSA. V was clipped by 1 base and J by 5 bases; unmatched bases: 4. The CDR3 region has the DNA TGTGCCAGCAGCTTAGGGACAGGGTTTAGAAACACCATATATTTT. Translating gives CASSLGTGFRNTIYF.

The rearrangement joins TRBV13 to TRBJ2-5; TRBD2 is a possible D gene (6 bases). The CDR3 consists of 14 residues. CDR1 and CDR2 (germline): PRHDT, FYEKMQ (reference sequence). Trimming took off 2 bases at V and 5 bases at J, with 12 bases between the two ends. The CDR3 loop reads CASSLITEGETQYF. The CDR3 DNA follows: TGTGCCAGCAGCTTAATCACGGAGGGGGAGACCCAGTACTTC.

V is TRBV9 and J is TRBJ2-1; TRBD2 matches at 10 bases. The CDR3 length is 15 residues. Germline CDR1 reads SGDLS; CDR2 reads YYNGEE. V shed 3 bases, J shed 2 bases, and the junction held 2 bases outside the gene matches. As DNA, the CDR3 is TGTGCCAGCAGCGCAGCGGGAGGGACCTACAATGAGCAGTTCTTC. Protein product: CASSAAGGTYNEQFF.

This chain uses TRBV11-2 with TRBJ1-4; 7 nucleotides align to TRBD1. Germline CDR1 reads SGHAT; CDR2 reads FQNNGV. This CDR3 is 15 amino acids long. The J segment lost 4 bases and the V segment lost 4 bases, leaving 6 bases of the junction unmatched. DNA for the CDR3: TGTGCCAGCAGCTCCCTCCGGGACAGTAATGAAAAACTGTTTTTT. Translating gives CASSSLRDSNEKLFF.

This chain uses TRBV7-2 with TRBJ2-1, with TRBD1 matching 7 bases. Per germline, CDR1 SGHTA and CDR2 FQGNSA. With 4 bases clipped from V and 6 bases from J, the junction kept 3 bases outside the gene matches. The CDR3 is 13 residues long. The CDR3 nucleotides read TGTGCCAGCAGCTCAGGGGGTGCCAATGAGCAGTTCTTC. It codes for CASSSGGANEQFF.

The chain links TRBV19 to TRBJ1-4; D gene uncertain. V lost 1 base to trimming and J lost 8 bases, with 14 bases between them. Germline V CDR1 and CDR2: LNHDA, SQIVND (reference sequence). This CDR3 has 15 amino acids. As DNA, the CDR3 is TGTGCCAGTAGTATAGCCCGCCGAGGAATCGAAAAACTGTTTTTT. Translation gives CASSIARRGIEKLFF.

This chain joins TRBV2 and TRBJ2-2, with D perhaps TRBD2 (5 bases). Germline V gene lookup returns CDR1 SNHLY and CDR2 FYNNEI. V dropped 3 bases and J dropped 3 bases, with 17 bases sitting between them. The CDR3 runs to 17 residues. The CDR3 DNA sequence: TGTGCCAGCAGTGAGGACTTCAACCCCACGTACACCGGGGAGCTGTTTTTT. It translates to CASSEDFNPTYTGELFF. The variable domain in full, with the rest retrieved from reference TRBV2 and TRBJ2-2, is EPEVTQTPSHQVTQMGQEVILRCVPISNHLYFYWYRQILGQKVEFLVSFYNNEISEKSEIFDDQFSVERPDGSNFTLKIRSTKLEDSAMYFCASSEDFNPTYTGELFFGEGSRLTVL.

The V gene is TRBV15, the J gene TRBJ2-1, with a possible D match to TRBD2 (6 bases). This CDR3 spans 15 amino acids. The V end lost 2 bases, the J end lost 10 bases, and 18 bases lay between the germline ends. Looked up from germline, CDR1 is LNHNV and CDR2 is YYDKDF (reference sequence). CDR3 in DNA: TGTGCCACCAGCAGACCCGGACCCACGGGGGACGAGCAGTTCTTC. The encoded protein is CATSRPGPTGDEQFF.

This clone was counted between two and nine times. The V call is TRBV6-1, the J call TRBJ2-7, with a tentative D call TRBD1 (5 bases). The germline gives CDR1 MNHNS, CDR2 SASEGT. This CDR3 spans 14 amino acids. Trimming took off 7 bases at V and 3 bases at J, with 16 bases between the two ends. The CDR3 spells CASTRQPGYYEQYF. The CDR3 nucleotides are TGTGCCAGCACCCGTCAGCCAGGGTACTACGAGCAGTACTTC.

The V gene is TRBV4-1, the J gene TRBJ2-5; possible D gene TRBD2, 7 bases. The CDR3 is 15 amino acids. V was clipped by 4 bases and J by 2 bases, with 14 bases between them. Germline V CDR1 and CDR2: MGHRA, YSYEKL. The CDR3 loop reads CASSLGGGGQETQYF. The CDR3, as DNA: TGCGCCAGCAGCCTCGGGGGCGGGGGACAAGAGACCCAGTACTTC.

V and J are TRBV6-5 and TRBJ2-7, with TRBD2 matching over 7 bases. Germline-derived CDR1 and CDR2 are MNHEY and SVGAGI. This CDR3 contains 14 residues. The junction had 6 bases not matched to a gene; V was cut back by 7 bases and J by 0 bases. The CDR3 loop is CASTRTGGSYEQYF. CDR3 nucleotide sequence: TGTGCCAGCACTCGGACGGGGGGCTCCTACGAGCAGTACTTC.

The V call is TRBV2, the J call TRBJ2-2, with D possibly TRBD2 on 5 matching bases. This CDR3 is built from 14 residues. Trimming shortened V by 5 bases and J by 0 bases, and 7 bases separated the two germline ends. Germline CDR1 SNHLY, CDR2 FYNNEI. Written as DNA, the CDR3 is TGTGCCAGCAGTCCGACTACGAACACCGGGGAGCTGTTTTTT. Encoded protein: CASSPTTNTGELFF.

This clone was seen a single time. The rearrangement joins TRBV7-2 to TRBJ1-1; D unclear. CDR1 is SGHTA and CDR2 is FQGNSA in the germline V gene. V dropped 2 bases and J dropped 1 base, with 11 bases sitting between them. The length of the CDR3 is 15 residues. The CDR3 DNA reads as TGTGCCAGCAGCTTAACTCCGAGAGGGAACACTGAAGCTTTCTTT. Residues: CASSLTPRGNTEAFF.

V gene TRBV29-1 combines with J gene TRBJ1-1; TRBD1 aligns across 8 bases. This CDR3 region has 14 residues. Losses at the gene ends were 7 bases for V and 8 bases for J; bases not matched to a gene: 15. Per germline, CDR1 SQVTM and CDR2 ANQGSEA. The DNA for the CDR3 is TGCAGCGCCCGAAGGGGATTCCGGGACAGGGAAGCTTTCTTT. This codes for CSARRGFRDREAFF. Supplemented by reference TRBV29-1 and TRBJ1-1, the full variable domain reads SAVISQKPSRDICQRGTSLTIQCQVDSQVTMMFWYRQQPGQSLTLIATANQGSEATYESGFVIDKFPISRPNLTFSTLTVSNMSPEDSSIYLCSARRGFRDREAFFGQGTRLTVV.